This entry describes one T cell receptor beta chain. Its antigen is unknown. There are no base qualities to consult, and no much larger clone falls within one base. Library preparation was by the immunoSEQ multiplex PCR assay. This is the immuneACCESS table as TCRdb keeps it, with only in-frame sequences that have V and J called. A part of the clones is gone; compared with another copy, unresolved V genes explain less than half, and the rest is unexplained. The sample yields approximately 170,000 clones; around 90% were counted once. The ten largest clones represent just over 1.4% of the sample. Spanning cysteine to phenylalanine, the CDR3 consists of 17 amino acids. Here the CDR3 DNA is all that survives: 51 bases in frame from base 1. CDR1 and CDR2 are read off the germline V gene as SGHAT and FQNNGV. V lost 2 bases and J lost 0 bases; the stretch between them is 13 bases long. This sample is part of a study of control samples from healthy donors and cancer patients (dated by TCRdb to the early 2020s).

The receptor chain draws on TRBV11-2 and TRBJ2-2, with a tentative D call of TRBD1 or TRBD2, each matching 5 bases. This receptor was taken from a woman aged 45 to 65 in good health. The specimen sequenced was blood. Read as DNA, the sequence is TGTGCCAGCAGCTTACTGGCCGGGACGACGAACACCGGGGAGCTGTTTTTT. It codes for CASSLLAGTTNTGELFF.